This T cell receptor beta chain was observed in a study of T cells of healthy individuals. TCRdb used MiXCR to reprocess the 5' RACE reads, holding one entry per CDR3 protein. Of around 98,000 distinct CDR3 sequences listed, 17% are singletons. The CDR3 spans 13 residues. Trimming shortened V by 1 base and J by 6 bases, and 7 bases separated the two germline ends. CDR1 SGHAT and CDR2 FQNNGV come from the germline V gene. The receptor was derived from a human donor in good health. The rearrangement links TRBV11-2 to TRBJ1-5; no clear D. The CDR3 bases are TGTGCCAGCAGCTTAGGCAGGTTTCAGCCCCAGCATTTT. Residues: CASSLGRFQPQHF.